Each of the 7 T cell receptor beta chains below was sequenced from the same sample in a study of blood T cells in healthy people across ages. A second about 6 to 11 cycle PCR used barcoded and J-beta primers. TCRdb passed the 5' RACE reads through MiXCR, listing each CDR3 protein once. The sample lists about 2 million distinct CDR3 sequences, around half occurring once. The specimen sequenced was blood. The receptors come from a woman aged 40 to 55 in good health.

The V gene is TRBV6-1, the J gene TRBJ2-7; D gene ambiguous. Trimming removed 3 bases at V and 9 bases at J, with 9 bases between. The CDR3 runs 11 residues. The germline gives CDR1 MNHNS, CDR2 SASEGT. For the CDR3, the DNA is TGTGCCAGCAGTGAGGGATCGAGGCAGTACTTC. Translating gives CASSEGSRQYF.

This chain connects TRBV28 to TRBJ1-2; no firm D call. The CDR3 is 14 residues long. Germline CDR1 is MDHEN and CDR2 is SYDVKM. V lost 4 bases to trimming and J lost 4 bases, with 13 bases between them. As DNA, the CDR3 is TGTGCCAGCAGTTCTCCGGGGATTCCCTATGGCTACACCTTC. This codes for CASSSPGIPYGYTF.

The J gene is TRBJ2-1, the V gene TRBV20-1; TRBD2 matches at 10 bases. The CDR3 is made up of 15 amino acids. Per germline, CDR1 DFQATT and CDR2 SNEGSKA (reference sequence). The V segment lost 2 bases and the J segment 3 bases; nucleotides outside the gene matches: 4. The chain's CDR3 is CSARTGLAVYNEQFF. CDR3 DNA sequence: TGCAGTGCTAGAACCGGACTAGCGGTCTACAATGAGCAGTTCTTC.

The chain links TRBV6-6 to TRBJ1-1; D remains ambiguous. V lost 4 bases and J lost 2, with 17 bases in between. Germline lookup yields CDR1 MNHNY and CDR2 SVGAGI (reference sequence). CDR3 length equals 16 residues. The CDR3 here is CASSSRPHGRNTEAFF. The CDR3, as DNA: TGTGCCAGCAGTTCTAGGCCCCACGGCCGAAACACTGAAGCTTTCTTT.

The chain is built from TRBV7-2 and TRBJ1-5; 7 bases are shared with TRBD1. This CDR3 has 17 residues. The V gene end was trimmed by 5 bases and the J gene end by 1 base; junction bases not matched to a gene: 11. The germline V gene has CDR1 SGHTA and CDR2 FQGNSA. CDR3 bases: TGTGCCAGCAGCATAGGGGGCGGCAGGGGGAGCAATCAGCCCCAGCATTTT. This sequence encodes CASSIGGGRGSNQPQHF.

This sequence joins TRBV4-2 and TRBJ2-4; no firm D call. Germline V lookup: CDR1 LGHNA, CDR2 YNFKEQ. The CDR3 consists of 17 residues. V was trimmed by 1 base and J by 1 base, leaving 14 bases between them. CDR3 region: CASSQVQRGVAKNIQYF. CDR3 coding DNA: TGTGCCAGCAGCCAAGTCCAACGTGGGGTTGCCAAAAACATTCAGTACTTC.

This clonotype came up a few times. The chain has TRBV21-1 and TRBJ2-5; the table's D gene call, TRBD1, was not cross checked with the DNA. TRBV21-1 is labeled a pseudogene. This CDR3 region has 12 residues. CDR3 in DNA: TGTGCCAGCAGCAAGCCTTACAGGGGTCAGTACTTC. This encodes CASSKPYRGQYF.